Below are 8 T cell receptor beta chains sequenced from a single sample in a study of blood T cell repertoires in COVID-19 (dated by TCRdb to 2018 to 2020). Preparation of the library involved the immunoSEQ multiplex PCR assay. TCRdb limited this immuneACCESS table to in-frame rearrangements with V and J called. A share of clones is missing; checked studies link under half to unresolved V genes, and the rest is unexplained. The table for this sample lists about 170,000 clones; more than 90% of them were counted only once. The top ten hold 0.45% to 0.65% of the sample. Sequences were obtained from peripheral blood. The receptors originated from a man aged 45 to 65 with acute or convalescent COVID-19.

The rearrangement uses TRBV19 and TRBJ1-5; D gene unclear. Germline values: CDR1 LNHDA, CDR2 SQIVND (reference sequence). The length of the CDR3 is 13 residues. The V end was cut by 1 base, the J end by 9 bases, with 10 bases between. The CDR3 reads CASSIGAFGPQHF. The CDR3 DNA follows: TGTGCCAGTAGTATAGGAGCCTTTGGGCCCCAGCATTTT. Together with reference TRBV19 and TRBJ1-5, the CDR3 gives the full variable domain: DGGITQSPKYLFRKEGQNVTLSCEQNLNHDAMYWYRQDPGQGLRLIYYSQIVNDFQKGDIAEGYSVSREKKESFPLTVTSAQKNPTAFYLCASSIGAFGPQHFGDGTRLSIL.

This clone was recorded once. The chain combines TRBV6-2 or TRBV6-3 with TRBJ2-3, with 9 bases that match TRBD2. Germline CDR1 and CDR2: MNHEY and SVGEGT. The CDR3 runs 17 residues. Unmatched junction bases numbered 7, after V lost 1 base and J lost 2 bases. The CDR3 bases are TGTGCCAGCAGTTACTGGATAGCGGGGGAGAACACAGATACGCAGTATTTT. The encoded protein is CASSYWIAGENTDTQYF.

The CDR3 here is CASSERGRLAGELFF. In nucleotides, the CDR3 is TGTGCCAGCAGTGAGCGGGGGAGGTTGGCCGGGGAGCTGTTTTTT. V gene TRBV25-1 combines with J gene TRBJ2-2; 7 bases match TRBD2. Germline assignment: CDR1 MGHDK and CDR2 SYGVNS. The J segment lost 6 bases and the V segment lost 3 bases, leaving 7 bases of the junction unmatched. The CDR3 runs to 15 residues.

The CDR3: CASSRQGSPLHF. CDR3 nucleotides: TGTGCCAGTAGCAGACAGGGGTCACCCCTCCACTTT. The chain uses TRBV19 and TRBJ1-6, with 8 bases aligning to TRBD1. Germline trimming cut 6 bases from V and 10 bases from J; bases unmatched to any gene: 2. The CDR3 covers 12 residues. Germline CDR1 LNHDA, CDR2 SQIVND (reference sequence).

The chain couples TRBV28 to TRBJ2-1; D gene ambiguous. Trimming removed 4 bases at V and 4 bases at J, with 17 bases between. The V gene's germline CDR1 is MDHEN and CDR2 SYDVKM. This CDR3 is built from 16 residues. In DNA, the CDR3 is TGTGCCAGCAGTTCCCCATTCTCGTCGCAGTACAATGAGCAGTTCTTC. Encoded protein: CASSSPFSSQYNEQFF.

The chain couples TRBV18 to TRBJ2-7, with 7 nucleotides matching TRBD2. Germline CDR1 reads KGHSH; CDR2 reads LQKENI. The ends lost 4 bases at V and 4 bases at J; junction bases unmatched: 7. The CDR3 has 14 residues. The DNA for the CDR3 is TGTGCCAGCTCACTGGCGGGACTACGGTACGAGCAGTACTTC. This gives the protein CASSLAGLRYEQYF.

Of note for this clone: At one end the junction does not follow the germline gene, possibly because of a read error. V usage is TRBV4-2 and J usage is TRBJ2-5, with a tentative D call TRBD1 (6 bases). The germline CDR1 and CDR2 sequences are LGHNA and YNFKEQ. The CDR3 length is 16 residues. This CDR3 is CASSQDQDRGQGTQYF. For the CDR3, the DNA is TGTGCCAGCAGCCAAGATCAGGATAGGGGACAAGGGACCCAGTACTTC.

This chain links TRBV28 with TRBJ2-1; a weak D match, TRBD2 (6 bases). The V gene lost 8 bases and the J gene lost 6 bases, with 20 bases spanning the gap. The CDR3 loop spans 15 amino acids. Germline V CDR1 and CDR2: MDHEN, SYDVKM. CDR3 bases: TGTGCCAGCGCCAAAGGGGCGGGGAAGAGCAATGAGCAGTTCTTC. Translation gives CASAKGAGKSNEQFF.